This T cell receptor beta chain comes out of a study of blood T cell repertoires in COVID-19. About the study: Spain, Italy and the United States supplied samples that represented acute and convalescent COVID-19.

V was cut by 0 bases and J by 8 bases, with 10 bases left in between. This CDR3 region has 12 residues. CDR1 is SQVTM, CDR2 ANQGSEA, per germline. Adults between roughly 18 and 95 years of age took part from about two dozen US areas. Recovered status applied to Cohort 3 donors who had two consecutive negative PCRs. It also applied to those with clearance or with symptom resolution. In the authors' workflow: Reference gene primer amplification gave estimated nucleated cell counts. The data were produced by immunoSEQ multiplex PCR, yet TCRdb's version contains in-frame clones alone and is incomplete. The V and J calls and clone size come from that table; D and trimming were worked out from the DNA. Counted here are 350,000 or so clones, roughly 84% occurring once; the ten biggest clones make up more than 1%.

The rearrangement joins TRBV29-1 to TRBJ1-2, with D unresolved. The TCR originated in a woman aged 25 to 39 who had recovered from COVID-19. Sequencing used PBMCs or T cells enriched from blood (not recorded which). In nucleotides, the CDR3 is TGCAGCGTTGAAGATCATCCAGGCGGCTACACCTTC. Protein product: CSVEDHPGGYTF.